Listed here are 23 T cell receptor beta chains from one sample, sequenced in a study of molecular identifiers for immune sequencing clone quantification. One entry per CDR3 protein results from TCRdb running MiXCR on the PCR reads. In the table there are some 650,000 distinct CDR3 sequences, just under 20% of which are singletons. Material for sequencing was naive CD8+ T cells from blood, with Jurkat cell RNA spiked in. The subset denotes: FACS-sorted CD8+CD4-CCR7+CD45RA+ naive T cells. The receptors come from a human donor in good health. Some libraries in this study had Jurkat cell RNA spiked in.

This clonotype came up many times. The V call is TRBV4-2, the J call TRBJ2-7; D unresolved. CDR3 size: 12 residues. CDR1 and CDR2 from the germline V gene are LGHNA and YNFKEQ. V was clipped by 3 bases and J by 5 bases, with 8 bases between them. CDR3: CASSHSENEQYF. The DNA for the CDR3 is TGTGCCAGCAGCCACAGCGAGAACGAGCAGTACTTC.

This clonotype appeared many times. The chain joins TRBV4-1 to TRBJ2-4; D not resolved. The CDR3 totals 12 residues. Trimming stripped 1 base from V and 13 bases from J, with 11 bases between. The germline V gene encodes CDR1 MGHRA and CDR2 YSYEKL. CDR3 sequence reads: CASSQVSQAQYF. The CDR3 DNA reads TGCGCCAGCAGCCAAGTATCGCAGGCCCAGTACTTC.

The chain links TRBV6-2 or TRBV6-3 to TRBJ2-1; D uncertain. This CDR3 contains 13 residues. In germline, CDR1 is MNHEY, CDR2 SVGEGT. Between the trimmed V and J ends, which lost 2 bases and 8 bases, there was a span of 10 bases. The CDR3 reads CASSYPEIYEQFF. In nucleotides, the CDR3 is TGTGCCAGCAGTTACCCGGAGATCTATGAGCAGTTCTTC.

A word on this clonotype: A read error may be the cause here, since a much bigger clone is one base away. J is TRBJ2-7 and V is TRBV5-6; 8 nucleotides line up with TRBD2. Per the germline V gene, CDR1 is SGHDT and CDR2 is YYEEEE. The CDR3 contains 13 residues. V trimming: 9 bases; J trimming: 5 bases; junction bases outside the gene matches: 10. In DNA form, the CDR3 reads TGTGCCACGGACGGACTAGCCCCTCACGAGCAGTACTTC. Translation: CATDGLAPHEQYF.

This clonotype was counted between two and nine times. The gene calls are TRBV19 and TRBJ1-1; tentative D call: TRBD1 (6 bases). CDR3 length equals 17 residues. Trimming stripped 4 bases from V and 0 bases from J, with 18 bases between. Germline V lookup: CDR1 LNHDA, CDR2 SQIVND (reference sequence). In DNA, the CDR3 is TGTGCCAGTAGTACCGACTTGGGGGCCTACATGAACACTGAAGCTTTCTTT. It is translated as CASSTDLGAYMNTEAFF.

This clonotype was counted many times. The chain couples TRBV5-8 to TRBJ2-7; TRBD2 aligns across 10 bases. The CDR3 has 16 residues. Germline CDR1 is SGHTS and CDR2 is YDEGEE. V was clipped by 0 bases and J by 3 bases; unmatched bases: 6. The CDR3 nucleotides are TGTGCCAGCAGCTTGGTTCCGACTAGCGGGTACTACGAGCAGTACTTC. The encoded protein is CASSLVPTSGYYEQYF.

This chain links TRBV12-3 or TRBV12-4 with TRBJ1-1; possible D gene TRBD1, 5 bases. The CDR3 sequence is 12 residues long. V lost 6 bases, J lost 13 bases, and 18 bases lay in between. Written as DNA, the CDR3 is TGTGCCAGCAGCTGGGGACCGTCGGGAGTTTTCTTT. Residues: CASSWGPSGVFF.

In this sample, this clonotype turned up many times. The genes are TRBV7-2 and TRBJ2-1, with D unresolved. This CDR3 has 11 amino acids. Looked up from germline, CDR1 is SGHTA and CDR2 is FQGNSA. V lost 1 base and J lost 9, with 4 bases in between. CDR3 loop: CASSLGSEQFF. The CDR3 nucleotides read TGTGCCAGCAGCTTAGGGTCTGAGCAGTTCTTC. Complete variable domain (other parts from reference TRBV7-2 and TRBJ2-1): GAGVSQSPSNKVTEKGKDVELRCDPISGHTALYWYRQSLGQGLEFLIYFQGNSAPDKSGLPSDRFSAERTGGSVSTLTIQRTQQEDSAVYLCASSLGSEQFFGPGTRLTVL.

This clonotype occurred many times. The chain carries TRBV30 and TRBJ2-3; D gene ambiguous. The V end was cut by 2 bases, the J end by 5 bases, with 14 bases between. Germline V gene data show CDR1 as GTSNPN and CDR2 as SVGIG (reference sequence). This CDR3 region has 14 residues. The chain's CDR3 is CAWSLGPRLDTQYF. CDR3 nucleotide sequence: TGTGCCTGGAGTCTGGGTCCACGATTAGATACGCAGTATTTT.

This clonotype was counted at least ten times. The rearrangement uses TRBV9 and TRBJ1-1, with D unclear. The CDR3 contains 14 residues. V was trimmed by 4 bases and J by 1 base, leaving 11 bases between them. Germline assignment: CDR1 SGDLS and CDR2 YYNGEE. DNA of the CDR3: TGTGCCAGCAGCAAACGACCGTCGAACACTGAAGCTTTCTTT. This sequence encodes CASSKRPSNTEAFF.

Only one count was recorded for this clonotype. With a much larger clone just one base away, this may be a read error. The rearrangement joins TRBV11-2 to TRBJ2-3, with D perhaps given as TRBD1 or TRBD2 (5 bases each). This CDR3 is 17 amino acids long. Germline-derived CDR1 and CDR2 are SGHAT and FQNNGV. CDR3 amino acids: CASSLGSGTKSIDTQYF. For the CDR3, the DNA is TGTGCCAGCAGCTTAGGGTCGGGGACGAAAAGCATAGATACGCAGTATTTT.

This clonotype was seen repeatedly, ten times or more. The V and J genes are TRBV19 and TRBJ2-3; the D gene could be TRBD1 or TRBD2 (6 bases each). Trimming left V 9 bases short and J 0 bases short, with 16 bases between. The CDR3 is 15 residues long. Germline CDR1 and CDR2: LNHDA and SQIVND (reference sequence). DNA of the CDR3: TGTGCCAGGCCCAATCGGGGGCCTAGCACAGATACGCAGTATTTT. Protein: CARPNRGPSTDTQYF. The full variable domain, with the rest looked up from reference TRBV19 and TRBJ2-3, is DGGITQSPKYLFRKEGQNVTLSCEQNLNHDAMYWYRQDPGQGLRLIYYSQIVNDFQKGDIAEGYSVSREKKESFPLTVTSAQKNPTAFYLCARPNRGPSTDTQYFGPGTRLTVL.

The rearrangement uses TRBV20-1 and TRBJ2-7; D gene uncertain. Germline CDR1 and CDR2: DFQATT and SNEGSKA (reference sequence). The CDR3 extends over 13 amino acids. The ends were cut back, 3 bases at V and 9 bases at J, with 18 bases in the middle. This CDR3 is CSASMTTGHGQYF. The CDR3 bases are TGCAGTGCTAGTATGACCACTGGGCACGGGCAGTACTTC.

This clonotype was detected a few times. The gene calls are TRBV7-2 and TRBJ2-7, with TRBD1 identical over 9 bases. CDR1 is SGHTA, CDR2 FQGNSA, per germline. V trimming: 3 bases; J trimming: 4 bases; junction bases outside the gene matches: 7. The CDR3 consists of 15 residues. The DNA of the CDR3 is TGTGCCAGCAGCTTGTGGGACAGGGTAAAATACGAGCAGTACTTC. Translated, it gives CASSLWDRVKYEQYF.

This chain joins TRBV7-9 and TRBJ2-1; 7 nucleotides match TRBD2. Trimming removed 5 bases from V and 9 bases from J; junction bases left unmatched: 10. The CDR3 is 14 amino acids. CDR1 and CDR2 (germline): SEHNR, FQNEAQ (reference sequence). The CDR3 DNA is TGTGCCAGCAGCGGAGGACTAGGGGTGGGTGAGCAGTTCTTC. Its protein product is CASSGGLGVGEQFF.

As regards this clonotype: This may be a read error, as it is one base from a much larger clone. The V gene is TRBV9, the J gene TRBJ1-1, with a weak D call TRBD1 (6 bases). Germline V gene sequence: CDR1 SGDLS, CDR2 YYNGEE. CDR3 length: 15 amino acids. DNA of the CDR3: TGTGCCGGCAGCGTAGGTCGGGGGGCGGGCACTGAAGCTTTCTTT. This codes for CAGSVGRGAGTEAFF.

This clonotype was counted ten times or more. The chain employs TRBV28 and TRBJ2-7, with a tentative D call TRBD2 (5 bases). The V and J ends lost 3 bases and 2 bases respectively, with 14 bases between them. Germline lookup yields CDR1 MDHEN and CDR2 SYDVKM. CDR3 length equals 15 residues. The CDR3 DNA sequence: TGTGCCAGCAGTTTGCGCCTAGCCCAAGCCTACGAGCAGTACTTC. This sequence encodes CASSLRLAQAYEQYF.

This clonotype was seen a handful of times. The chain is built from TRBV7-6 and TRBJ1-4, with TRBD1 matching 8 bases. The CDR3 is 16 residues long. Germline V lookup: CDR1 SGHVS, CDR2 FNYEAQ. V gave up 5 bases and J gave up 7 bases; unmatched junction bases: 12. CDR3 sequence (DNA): TGTGCCAGCAGCCCAGATACAGGGGGGGGTGGTGAAAAACTGTTTTTT. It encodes CASSPDTGGGGEKLFF.

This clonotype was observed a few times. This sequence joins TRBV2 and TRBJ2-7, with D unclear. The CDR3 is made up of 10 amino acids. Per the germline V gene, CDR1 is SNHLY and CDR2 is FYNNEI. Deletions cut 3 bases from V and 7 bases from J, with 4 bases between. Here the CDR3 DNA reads TGTGCCAGCAGTGAGTTGGAGCAGTACTTC. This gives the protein CASSELEQYF. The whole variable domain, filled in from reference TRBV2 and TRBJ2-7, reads EPEVTQTPSHQVTQMGQEVILRCVPISNHLYFYWYRQILGQKVEFLVSFYNNEISEKSEIFDDQFSVERPDGSNFTLKIRSTKLEDSAMYFCASSELEQYFGPGTRLTVT.

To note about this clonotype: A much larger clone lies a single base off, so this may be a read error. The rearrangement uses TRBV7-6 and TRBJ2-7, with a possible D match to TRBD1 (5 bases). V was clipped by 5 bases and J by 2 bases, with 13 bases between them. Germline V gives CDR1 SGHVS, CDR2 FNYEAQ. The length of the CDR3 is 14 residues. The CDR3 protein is CASSIFQGTYEQYF. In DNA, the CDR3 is TGTGCCAGCAGCATATTTCAGGGAACCTACGAGCAGTACTTC.

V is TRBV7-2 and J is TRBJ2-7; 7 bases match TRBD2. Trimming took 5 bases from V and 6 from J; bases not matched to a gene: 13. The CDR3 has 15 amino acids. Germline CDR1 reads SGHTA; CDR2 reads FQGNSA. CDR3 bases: TGTGCCAGCAGCATTAGGGAGCGGGAAGTGGGCGAGCAGTACTTC. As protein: CASSIREREVGEQYF.

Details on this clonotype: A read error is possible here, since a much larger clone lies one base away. This CDR3 is CSARDSWNGQFF. CDR3 nucleotides: TGCAGTGCTAGAGATAGTTGGAATGGGCAGTTCTTC. The chain carries TRBV20-1 and TRBJ2-1, with unresolved D. The CDR3 has 12 amino acids. CDR1 is DFQATT, CDR2 SNEGSKA, per germline (reference sequence).

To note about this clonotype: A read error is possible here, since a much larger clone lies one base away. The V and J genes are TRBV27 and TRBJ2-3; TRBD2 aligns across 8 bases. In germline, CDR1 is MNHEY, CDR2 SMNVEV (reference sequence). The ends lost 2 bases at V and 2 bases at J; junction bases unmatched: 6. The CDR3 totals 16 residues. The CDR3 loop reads CASSLGTSATTDTQYF. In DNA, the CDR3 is TGTGCCAGCAGTTTAGGGACTAGTGCCACCACAGATACGCAGTATTTT.